One and the same sample provided the 16 T cell receptor beta chains below, sequenced in a study of blood T cell repertoires in COVID-19. Produced via immunoSEQ multiplex PCR; TCRdb's table is partial and in-frame only. The sample lists more than 35,000 clones; roughly nine tenths were seen once. Sequencing was performed on peripheral blood. Receptor source: a man in his thirties or forties with active or convalescent COVID-19.

V is TRBV5-4 and J is TRBJ2-2; TRBD1 might be the D (5 bases). CDR1 is SGHNT and CDR2 is YYREEE in the germline V gene (reference sequence). The CDR3 sequence is 15 residues long. Trimming stripped 4 bases from V and 0 bases from J, with 10 bases between. The CDR3 sequence is CASSTKQANTGELFF. CDR3 in DNA: TGTGCCAGCAGCACCAAACAGGCGAACACCGGGGAGCTGTTTTTT.

The V and J genes are TRBV11-2 and TRBJ2-3; 7 bases are shared with TRBD2. Germline V CDR1 and CDR2: SGHAT, FQNNGV. V shed 4 bases, J shed 4 bases, and the junction held 2 bases outside the gene matches. This CDR3 region has 13 residues. CDR3 amino acids: CASSWTSADTQYF. CDR3 nucleotide sequence: TGTGCCAGCAGCTGGACTAGTGCAGATACGCAGTATTTT.

J is TRBJ2-3 and V is TRBV3-1 (or the pseudogene TRBV3-2); TRBD1 might be the D (5 bases). V lost 4 bases and J lost 1, with 9 bases in between. Per germline, CDR1 LGHDT and CDR2 YNNKEL (reference sequence). The CDR3 has 14 amino acids. CDR3 residues: CASSLEGGTDTQYF. The CDR3 nucleotides read TGTGCCAGCAGCCTAGAAGGGGGCACAGATACGCAGTATTTT.

The rearrangement links TRBV19 to TRBJ2-2, with 7 bases aligning to TRBD1. The germline V gene has CDR1 LNHDA and CDR2 SQIVND (reference sequence). This CDR3 is built from 15 residues. Losses at the gene ends were 5 bases for V and 7 bases for J; bases not matched to a gene: 10. CDR3 residues: CASSPQPGGSGELFF. The CDR3 DNA is TGTGCCAGTAGTCCCCAACCAGGGGGTAGCGGGGAGCTGTTTTTT.

This chain uses TRBV6-5 with TRBJ1-5, with 8 bases aligning to TRBD1. Germline V CDR1 and CDR2: MNHEY, SVGAGI. This CDR3 has 15 amino acids. V lost 5 bases to trimming and J lost 4 bases; unmatched junction nucleotides: 7. CDR3 sequence (DNA): TGTGCCAGCAGTATAGTGGACAGGGCGAATCAGCCCCAGCATTTT. Amino acids: CASSIVDRANQPQHF.

The chain carries TRBV7-2 and TRBJ2-1; TRBD2 matches at 13 bases. The V segment lost 4 bases and the J segment 5 bases; nucleotides outside the gene matches: 8. This CDR3 spans 17 amino acids. Germline-derived CDR1 and CDR2 are SGHTA and FQGNSA. CDR3 amino acids: CASSSRLAGGRHNEQFF. The CDR3 DNA reads as TGTGCCAGCAGCTCCCGACTAGCGGGAGGTCGGCACAATGAGCAGTTCTTC.

The rearrangement links TRBV6-5 to TRBJ1-4; TRBD1 matches 7 bases. Germline values: CDR1 MNHEY, CDR2 SVGAGI. The V segment lost 6 bases and the J segment 4 bases; nucleotides outside the gene matches: 5. CDR3 length: 14 residues. CDR3 bases: TGTGCCAGCAGCAGGAGACAGGGTAATGAAAAACTGTTTTTT. Protein: CASSRRQGNEKLFF.

The rearrangement links TRBV3-1 (or the pseudogene TRBV3-2) to TRBJ1-4, with 7 nucleotides matching TRBD1. Germline V gene sequence: CDR1 LGHDT, CDR2 YNNKEL (reference sequence). The V gene end was trimmed by 4 bases and the J gene end by 0 bases; junction bases not matched to a gene: 11. The CDR3 is 18 amino acids. The CDR3 here is CASSRRSQGLATNEKLFF. Written as DNA, the CDR3 is TGTGCCAGCAGCCGACGCTCACAGGGGCTTGCAACTAATGAAAAACTGTTTTTT.

V usage is TRBV6-5 and J usage is TRBJ2-2, with D hard to call. The V end was cut by 7 bases, the J end by 1 base, with 7 bases between. The CDR3 has 13 amino acids. The germline V gene encodes CDR1 MNHEY and CDR2 SVGAGI. The CDR3 nucleotides are TGTGCCAGCATTCCAGGGAACACCGGGGAGCTGTTTTTT. Translation gives CASIPGNTGELFF.

The chain combines TRBV19 with TRBJ1-1; 9 positions match TRBD1. V was pared by 5 bases and J by 4 bases, with 5 bases of the junction left unmatched. Germline V gives CDR1 LNHDA, CDR2 SQIVND (reference sequence). CDR3 length: 14 residues. CDR3 sequence reads: CASSRDRVGTEAFF. The CDR3 DNA is TGTGCCAGTAGTCGGGACAGGGTCGGCACTGAAGCTTTCTTT.

In regard to this clone: Mismatch with germline at one junction end may stem from a read error. The chain combines TRBV18 with TRBJ2-3, with TRBD2 matching over 11 bases. Germline-derived CDR1 and CDR2 are KGHSH and LQKENI. The CDR3 loop spans 15 amino acids. The CDR3 bases are TGTGCCAGCACACCTAGCGGGGGGAACACAGATACGCAGTATTTT. It encodes CASTPSGGNTDTQYF. The full variable domain, with the rest looked up from reference TRBV18 and TRBJ2-3, is NAGVMQNPRHLVRRRGQEARLRCSPMKGHSHVYWYRQLPEEGLKFMVYLQKENIIDESGMPKERFSAEFPKEGPSILRIQQVVRGDSAAYFCASTPSGGNTDTQYFGPGTRLTVL.

V gene TRBV5-4 combines with J gene TRBJ1-2; D perhaps matches TRBD1 (6 bases). The CDR3 has 15 residues. Per the germline V gene, CDR1 is SGHNT and CDR2 is YYREEE (reference sequence). Trimming removed 5 bases from V and 0 bases from J, with 14 bases in between. CDR3 region: CASRRWDTSNYGYTF. In DNA form, the CDR3 reads TGTGCCAGCAGACGGTGGGACACATCTAACTATGGCTACACCTTC.

CDR3 sequence (DNA): TGTGCCAGCAGCACCGGGACCGGAGGGGAGACCCAGTACTTC. Translated: CASSTGTGGETQYF. The chain carries TRBV7-2 and TRBJ2-5; D possibly corresponds to TRBD2 (6 bases). Germline V gene data show CDR1 as SGHTA and CDR2 as FQGNSA. With 5 bases removed from V and 5 bases from J, the gap between germline ends came to 15 bases. The CDR3 extends over 14 amino acids.

The genes are TRBV4-1 and TRBJ2-2; TRBD1 aligns across 9 bases. The CDR3 spans 15 residues. Germline V lookup: CDR1 MGHRA, CDR2 YSYEKL. V dropped 1 base and J dropped 3; count of bases not matched to a gene: 0. DNA of the CDR3: TGCGCCAGCAGCCAAGGGACAGGGGACACCGGGGAGCTGTTTTTT. It yields the protein CASSQGTGDTGELFF.

The J gene is TRBJ2-4, the V gene TRBV24-1, with D uncertain. Looked up from germline, CDR1 is KGHDR and CDR2 is SFDVKD. V gave up 4 bases and J gave up 9 bases, with 6 bases separating them. The CDR3 is 11 residues long. CDR3 coding DNA: TGTGCCACCAGTGACCTGAGCATTCAGTACTTC. Translating gives CATSDLSIQYF.

The chain carries TRBV6-5 and TRBJ1-6; tentatively, D is TRBD1 (5 bases). The germline V gene has CDR1 MNHEY and CDR2 SVGAGI. CDR3 length: 14 residues. V was shortened by 7 bases and J by 12 bases, with 19 bases between the two germline ends. The CDR3 sequence: CASTKDSSGGPLHF. The CDR3, as DNA: TGTGCCAGCACCAAGGACTCCTCGGGGGGACCCCTCCACTTT.